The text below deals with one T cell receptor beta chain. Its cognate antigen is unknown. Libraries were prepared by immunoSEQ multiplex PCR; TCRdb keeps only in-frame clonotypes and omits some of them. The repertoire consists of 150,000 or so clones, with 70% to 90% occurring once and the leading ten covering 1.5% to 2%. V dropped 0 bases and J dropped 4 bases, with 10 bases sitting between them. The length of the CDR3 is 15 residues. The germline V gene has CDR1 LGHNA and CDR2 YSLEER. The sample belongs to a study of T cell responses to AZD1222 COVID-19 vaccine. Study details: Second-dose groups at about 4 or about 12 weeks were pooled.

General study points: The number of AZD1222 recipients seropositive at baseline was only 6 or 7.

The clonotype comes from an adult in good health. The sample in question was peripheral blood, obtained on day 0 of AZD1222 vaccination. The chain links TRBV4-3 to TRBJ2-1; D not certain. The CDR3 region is CASSQDRTTYNEQFF. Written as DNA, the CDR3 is TGCGCCAGCAGCCAAGATAGGACGACTTACAATGAGCAGTTCTTC.